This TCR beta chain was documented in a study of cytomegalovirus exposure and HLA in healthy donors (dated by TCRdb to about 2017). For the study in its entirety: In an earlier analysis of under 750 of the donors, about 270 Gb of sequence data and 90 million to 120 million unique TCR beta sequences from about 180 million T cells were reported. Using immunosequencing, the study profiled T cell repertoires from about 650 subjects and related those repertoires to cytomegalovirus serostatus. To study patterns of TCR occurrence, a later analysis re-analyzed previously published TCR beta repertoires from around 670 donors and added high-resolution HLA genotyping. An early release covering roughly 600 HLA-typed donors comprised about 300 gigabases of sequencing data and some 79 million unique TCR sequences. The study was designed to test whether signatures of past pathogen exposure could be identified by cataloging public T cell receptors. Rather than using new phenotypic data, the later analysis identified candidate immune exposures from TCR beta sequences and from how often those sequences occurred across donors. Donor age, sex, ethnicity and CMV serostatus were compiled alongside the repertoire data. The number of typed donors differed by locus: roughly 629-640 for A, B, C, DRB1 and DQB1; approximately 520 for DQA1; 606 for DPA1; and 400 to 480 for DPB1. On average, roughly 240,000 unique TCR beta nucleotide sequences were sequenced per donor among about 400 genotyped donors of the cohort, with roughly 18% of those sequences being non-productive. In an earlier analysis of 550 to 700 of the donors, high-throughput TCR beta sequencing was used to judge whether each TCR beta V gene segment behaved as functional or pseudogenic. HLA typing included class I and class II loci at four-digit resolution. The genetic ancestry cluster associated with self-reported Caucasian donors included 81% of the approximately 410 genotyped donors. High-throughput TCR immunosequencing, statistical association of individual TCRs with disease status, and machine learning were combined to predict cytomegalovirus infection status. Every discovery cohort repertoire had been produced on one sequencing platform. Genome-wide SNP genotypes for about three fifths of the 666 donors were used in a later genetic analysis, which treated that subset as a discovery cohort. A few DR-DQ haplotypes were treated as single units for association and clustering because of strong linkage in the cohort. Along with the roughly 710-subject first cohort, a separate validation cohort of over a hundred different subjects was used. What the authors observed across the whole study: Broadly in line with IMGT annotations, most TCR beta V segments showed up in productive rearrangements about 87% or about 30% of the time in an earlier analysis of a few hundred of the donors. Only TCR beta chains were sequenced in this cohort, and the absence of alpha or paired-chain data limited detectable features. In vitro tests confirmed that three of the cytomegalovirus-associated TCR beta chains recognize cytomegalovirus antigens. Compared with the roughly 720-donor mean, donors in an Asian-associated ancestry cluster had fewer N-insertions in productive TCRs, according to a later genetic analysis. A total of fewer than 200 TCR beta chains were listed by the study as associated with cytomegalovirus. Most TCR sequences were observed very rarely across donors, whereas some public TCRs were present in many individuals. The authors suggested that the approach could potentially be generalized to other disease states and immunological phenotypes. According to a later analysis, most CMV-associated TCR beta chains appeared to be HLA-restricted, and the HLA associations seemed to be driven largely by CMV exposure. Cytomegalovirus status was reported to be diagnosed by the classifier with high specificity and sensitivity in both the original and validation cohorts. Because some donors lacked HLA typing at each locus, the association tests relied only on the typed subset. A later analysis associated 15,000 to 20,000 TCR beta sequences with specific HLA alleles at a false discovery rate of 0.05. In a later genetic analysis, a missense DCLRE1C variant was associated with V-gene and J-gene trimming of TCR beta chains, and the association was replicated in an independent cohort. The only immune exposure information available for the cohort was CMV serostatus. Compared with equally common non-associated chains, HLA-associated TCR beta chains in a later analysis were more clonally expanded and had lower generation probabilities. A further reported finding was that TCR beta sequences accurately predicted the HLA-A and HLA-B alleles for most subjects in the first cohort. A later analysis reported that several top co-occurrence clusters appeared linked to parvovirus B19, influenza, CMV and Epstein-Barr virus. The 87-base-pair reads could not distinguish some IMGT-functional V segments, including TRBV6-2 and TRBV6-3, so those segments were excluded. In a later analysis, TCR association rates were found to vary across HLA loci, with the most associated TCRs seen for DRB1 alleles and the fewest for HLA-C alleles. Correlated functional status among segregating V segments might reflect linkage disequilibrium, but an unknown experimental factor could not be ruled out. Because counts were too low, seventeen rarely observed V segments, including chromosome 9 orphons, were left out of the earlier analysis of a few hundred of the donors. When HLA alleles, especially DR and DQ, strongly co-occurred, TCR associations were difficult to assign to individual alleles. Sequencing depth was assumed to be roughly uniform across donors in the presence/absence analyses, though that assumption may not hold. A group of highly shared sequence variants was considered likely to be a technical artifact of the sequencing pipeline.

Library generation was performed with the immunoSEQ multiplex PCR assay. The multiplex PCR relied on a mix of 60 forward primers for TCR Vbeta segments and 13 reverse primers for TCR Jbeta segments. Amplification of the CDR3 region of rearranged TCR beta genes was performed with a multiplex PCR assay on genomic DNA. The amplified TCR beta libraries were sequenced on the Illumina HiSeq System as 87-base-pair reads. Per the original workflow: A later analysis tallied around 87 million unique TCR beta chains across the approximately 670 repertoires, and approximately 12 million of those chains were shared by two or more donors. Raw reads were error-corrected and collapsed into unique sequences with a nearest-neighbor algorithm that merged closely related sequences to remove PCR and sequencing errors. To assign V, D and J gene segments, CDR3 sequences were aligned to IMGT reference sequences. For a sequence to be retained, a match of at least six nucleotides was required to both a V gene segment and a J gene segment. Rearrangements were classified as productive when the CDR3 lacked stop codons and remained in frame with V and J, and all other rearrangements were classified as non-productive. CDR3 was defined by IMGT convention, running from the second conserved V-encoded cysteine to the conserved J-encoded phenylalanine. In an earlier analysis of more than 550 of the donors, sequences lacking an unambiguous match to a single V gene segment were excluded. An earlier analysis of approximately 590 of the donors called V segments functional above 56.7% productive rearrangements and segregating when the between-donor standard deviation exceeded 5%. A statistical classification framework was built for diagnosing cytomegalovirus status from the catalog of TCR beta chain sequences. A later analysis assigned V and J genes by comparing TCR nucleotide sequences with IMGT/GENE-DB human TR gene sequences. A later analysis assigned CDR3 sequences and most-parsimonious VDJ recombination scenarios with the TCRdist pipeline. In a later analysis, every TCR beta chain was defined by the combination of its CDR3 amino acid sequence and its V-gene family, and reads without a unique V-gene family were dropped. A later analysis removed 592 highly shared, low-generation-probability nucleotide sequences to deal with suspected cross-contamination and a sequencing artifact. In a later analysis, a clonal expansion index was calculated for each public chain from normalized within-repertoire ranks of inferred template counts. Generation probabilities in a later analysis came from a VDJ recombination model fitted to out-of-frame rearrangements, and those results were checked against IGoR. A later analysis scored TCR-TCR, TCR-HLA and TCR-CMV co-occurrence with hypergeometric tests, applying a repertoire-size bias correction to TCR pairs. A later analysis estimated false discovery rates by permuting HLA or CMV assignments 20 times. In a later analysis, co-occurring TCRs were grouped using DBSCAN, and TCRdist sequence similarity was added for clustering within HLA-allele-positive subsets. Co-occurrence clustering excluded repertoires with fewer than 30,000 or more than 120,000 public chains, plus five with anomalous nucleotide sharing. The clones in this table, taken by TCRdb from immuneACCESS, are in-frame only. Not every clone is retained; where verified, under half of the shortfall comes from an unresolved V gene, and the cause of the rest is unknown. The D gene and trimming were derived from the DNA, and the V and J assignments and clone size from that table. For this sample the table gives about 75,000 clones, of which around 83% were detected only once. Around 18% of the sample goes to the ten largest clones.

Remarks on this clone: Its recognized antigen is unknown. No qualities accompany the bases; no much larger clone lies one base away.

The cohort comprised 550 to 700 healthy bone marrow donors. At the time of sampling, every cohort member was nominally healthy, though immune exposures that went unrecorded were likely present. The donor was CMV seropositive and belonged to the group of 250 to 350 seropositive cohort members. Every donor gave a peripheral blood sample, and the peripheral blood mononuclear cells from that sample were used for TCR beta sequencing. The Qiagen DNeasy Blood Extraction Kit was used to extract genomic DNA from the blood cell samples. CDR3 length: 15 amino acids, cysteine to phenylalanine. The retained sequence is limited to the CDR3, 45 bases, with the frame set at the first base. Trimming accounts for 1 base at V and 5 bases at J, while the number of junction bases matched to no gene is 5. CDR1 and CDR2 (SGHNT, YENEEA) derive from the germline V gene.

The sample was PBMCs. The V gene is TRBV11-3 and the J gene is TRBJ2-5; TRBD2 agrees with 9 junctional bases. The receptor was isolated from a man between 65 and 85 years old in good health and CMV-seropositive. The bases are TGTGCCAGCAGCTTAGGGGGACTAGCTGTGGAGACCCAGTACTTC. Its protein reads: CASSLGGLAVETQYF.